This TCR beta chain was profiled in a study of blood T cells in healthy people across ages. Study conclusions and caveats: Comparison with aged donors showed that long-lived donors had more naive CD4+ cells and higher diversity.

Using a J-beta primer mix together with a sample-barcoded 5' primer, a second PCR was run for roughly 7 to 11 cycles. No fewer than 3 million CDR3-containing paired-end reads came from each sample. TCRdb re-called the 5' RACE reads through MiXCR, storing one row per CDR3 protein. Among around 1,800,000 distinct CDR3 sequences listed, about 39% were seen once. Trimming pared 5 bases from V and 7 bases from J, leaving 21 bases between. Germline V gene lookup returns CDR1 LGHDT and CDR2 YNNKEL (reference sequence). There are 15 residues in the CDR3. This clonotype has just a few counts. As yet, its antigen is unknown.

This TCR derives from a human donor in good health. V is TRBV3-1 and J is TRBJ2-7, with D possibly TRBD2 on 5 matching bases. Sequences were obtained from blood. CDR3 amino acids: CASSLVGLHPREQYF. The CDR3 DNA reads TGTGCCAGCAGCTTAGTAGGACTCCACCCGCGGGAGCAGTACTTC.